Described below is a single T cell receptor beta chain sequence and its context. Its antigen is unknown. Produced via immunoSEQ multiplex PCR; TCRdb's table is partial and in-frame only. The repertoire consists of some 150,000 clones, with roughly 84% occurring once and the leading ten covering about 5.4%. The data are from a study of T cell responses to AZD1222 COVID-19 vaccine. Germline V gives CDR1 SGHDT, CDR2 YYEEEE. This CDR3 is 16 amino acids long. Germline trimming cut 3 bases from V and 0 bases from J; bases unmatched to any gene: 6. Study outcomes and limitations: An increase in Spike-specific TCR breadth and depth was observed after two AZD1222 doses. White British ancestry dominated among donors, who included more females, and clonal diversity was possibly underestimated. It was only six AZD1222 recipients who were seropositive at baseline.

Researchers grouped second doses given at about 4 or about 12 weeks into one pool. The sequence was collected from an adult who received the AZD1222 COVID-19 vaccine. This sequence joins TRBV5-6 and TRBJ1-1; TRBD1 aligns across 9 bases. The starting material was peripheral blood, obtained 28 days after the second AZD1222 dose. This CDR3 reads CASSYDRGFMNTEAFF. The CDR3 DNA reads as TGTGCCAGCAGCTACGACAGGGGGTTCATGAACACTGAAGCTTTCTTT.